Included here is one T cell receptor beta chain sequence, with context. What it binds is not known. This sample is part of a study of OX40 agonist ivuxolimab in advanced cancers. General study results and limits: It was not determined which antigens were specifically recognized by the peripheral T cells that had undergone clonal expansion.

Some clones are missing from TCRdb's copy, which holds only in-frame ones; the method was immunoSEQ multiplex PCR. The sample includes 48,000 or so clones, 90% to 95% of them seen just once. From germline, CDR1 is SEHNR and CDR2 FQNEAQ (reference sequence). After removal of 5 bases from V and 6 bases from J, the junction contained 8 bases not matched to a gene. This CDR3 has 16 amino acids. Material: CD4+ or CD8+ T cells sorted from blood, obtained in a trial of the OX40 agonist ivuxolimab. This TCR came from an adult with an advanced solid tumor such as melanoma, head and neck, liver or kidney cancer. The chain employs TRBV7-9 and TRBJ2-1, with 12 nucleotides matching TRBD2. CDR3 sequence (DNA): TGTGCCAGCAGCCTCCTAGCGGGAGGGCCCTCCAATGAGCAGTTCTTC. This translates into CASSLLAGGPSNEQFF.